This passage covers 5 T cell receptor beta chains from one sample sequenced in a study of blood T cell repertoires in COVID-19. TCRdb's copy holds only in-frame clones and misses some; the assay was immunoSEQ multiplex PCR. This table has about 260,000 clones, around nine tenths appearing once. Sequencing was carried out using peripheral blood. These receptor sequences come from a woman aged 55-69 years with COVID-19, enrolled during active disease.

A remark on this clone: The identical CDR3 is also encoded by other nucleotide sequences in the sample. The rearrangement uses TRBV24-1 and TRBJ1-5, with 8 bases fitting TRBD1. The germline CDR1 and CDR2 sequences are KGHDR and SFDVKD. The CDR3 contains 15 residues. After removal of 4 bases from V and 2 bases from J, the junction contained 3 bases not matched to a gene. The CDR3: CATSEPTGGNQPQHF. The CDR3 DNA reads as TGTGCCACCAGTGAACCGACAGGGGGCAATCAGCCCCAGCATTTT.

The genes are TRBV30 and TRBJ2-1; 7 bases fit TRBD1. The V and J ends lost 3 bases and 4 bases, in that order; junction bases with no gene match: 3. The CDR3 is 13 amino acids. Germline assignment: CDR1 GTSNPN and CDR2 SVGIG (reference sequence). The CDR3 DNA reads TGTGCCTGGAGGGGGACAGATTACAATGAGCAGTTCTTC. Encoded protein: CAWRGTDYNEQFF.

The CDR3 loop is CASSSRGASGRLPHSYNEQFF. The CDR3 DNA follows: TGTGCCAGCAGTTCCCGTGGGGCTAGCGGGAGGCTACCCCACTCCTACAATGAGCAGTTCTTC. The chain couples TRBV27 to TRBJ2-1; the match to TRBD2 covers 11 bases. Unmatched junction bases numbered 17, after V lost 4 bases and J lost 0 bases. CDR1 is MNHEY, CDR2 SMNVEV, per germline (reference sequence). The CDR3 extends over 21 amino acids.

V usage is TRBV7-9 and J usage is TRBJ2-1, with TRBD2 matching 11 bases. CDR3 length: 16 amino acids. V was clipped by 3 bases and J by 6 bases; unmatched bases: 7. Looked up from germline, CDR1 is SEHNR and CDR2 is FQNEAQ (reference sequence). The CDR3: CASSFPLAGGLNEQFF. The DNA for the CDR3 is TGTGCCAGCAGCTTTCCCTTAGCGGGAGGGCTCAATGAGCAGTTCTTC. Full variable domain (remainder filled in from reference TRBV7-9 and TRBJ2-1): DTGVSQNPRHKITKRGQNVTFRCDPISEHNRLYWYRQTLGQGPEFLTYFQNEAQLEKSRLLSDRFSAERPKGSFSTLEIQRTEQGDSAMYLCASSFPLAGGLNEQFFGPGTRLTVL.

This rearrangement joins TRBV28 to TRBJ2-6, with TRBD1 identical over 8 bases. The CDR3 is 11 residues long. Trimming cost V 6 bases and J 17 bases; bases outside gene matches: 6. CDR1 and CDR2 from the germline V gene are MDHEN and SYDVKM. This CDR3 reads CASRYRGSLTF. The CDR3 nucleotides are TGTGCCAGCAGGTACAGGGGGAGTTTGACTTTC. Full variable domain (outside the CDR3, taken from reference TRBV28 and TRBJ2-6): DVKVTQSSRYLVKRTGEKVFLECVQDMDHENMFWYRQDPGLGLRLIYFSYDVKMKEKGDIPEGYSVSREKKERFSLILESASTNQTSMYLCASRYRGSLTFGAGSRLTVL.